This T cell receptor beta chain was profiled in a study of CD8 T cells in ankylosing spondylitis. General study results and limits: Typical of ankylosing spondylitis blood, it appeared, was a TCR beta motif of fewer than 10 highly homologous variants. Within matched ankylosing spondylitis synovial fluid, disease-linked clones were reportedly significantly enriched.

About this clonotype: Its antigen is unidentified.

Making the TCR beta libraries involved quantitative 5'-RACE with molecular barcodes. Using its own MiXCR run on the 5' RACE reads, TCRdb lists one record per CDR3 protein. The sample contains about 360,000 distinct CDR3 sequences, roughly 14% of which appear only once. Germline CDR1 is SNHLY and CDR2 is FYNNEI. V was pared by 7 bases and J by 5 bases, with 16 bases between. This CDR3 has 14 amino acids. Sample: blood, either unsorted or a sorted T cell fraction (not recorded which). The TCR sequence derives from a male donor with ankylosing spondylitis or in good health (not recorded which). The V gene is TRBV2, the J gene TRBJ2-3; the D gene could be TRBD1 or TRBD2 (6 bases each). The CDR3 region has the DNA TGTGCCAGCAAGGAGGGGGTATTGAAAGATACGCAGTATTTT. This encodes CASKEGVLKDTQYF. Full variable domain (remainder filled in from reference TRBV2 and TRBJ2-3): EPEVTQTPSHQVTQMGQEVILRCVPISNHLYFYWYRQILGQKVEFLVSFYNNEISEKSEIFDDQFSVERPDGSNFTLKIRSTKLEDSAMYFCASKEGVLKDTQYFGPGTRLTVL.